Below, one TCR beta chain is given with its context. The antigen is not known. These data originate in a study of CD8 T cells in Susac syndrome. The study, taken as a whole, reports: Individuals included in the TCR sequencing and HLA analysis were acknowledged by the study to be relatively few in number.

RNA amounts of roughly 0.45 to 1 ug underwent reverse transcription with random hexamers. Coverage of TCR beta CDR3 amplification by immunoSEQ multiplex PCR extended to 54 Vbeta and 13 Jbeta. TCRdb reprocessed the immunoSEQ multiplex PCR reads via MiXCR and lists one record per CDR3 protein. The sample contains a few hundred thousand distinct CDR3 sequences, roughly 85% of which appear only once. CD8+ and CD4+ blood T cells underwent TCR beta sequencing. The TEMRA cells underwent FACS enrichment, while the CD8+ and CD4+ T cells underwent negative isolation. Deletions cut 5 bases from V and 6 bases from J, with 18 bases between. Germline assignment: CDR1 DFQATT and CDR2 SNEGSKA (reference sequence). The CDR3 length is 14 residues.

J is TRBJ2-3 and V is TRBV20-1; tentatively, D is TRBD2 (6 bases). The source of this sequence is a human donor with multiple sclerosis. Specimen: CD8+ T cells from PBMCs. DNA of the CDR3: TGCAGTGCTGACTCTAGCGACCCACCGGATACGCAGTATTTT. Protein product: CSADSSDPPDTQYF.